The clone carrying this T cell receptor beta chain has at least ten counts. These data come from a study of response to subunit inactivated influenza vaccine. MiXCR, run by TCRdb on the RT-PCR reads, gives a single entry per CDR3 protein. Of more than 500,000 distinct CDR3 sequences in the sample, 11% were seen once. Germline CDR1 reads DFQATT; CDR2 reads SNEGSKA (reference sequence). V trimming: 0 bases; J trimming: 2 bases; junction bases outside the gene matches: 8. This CDR3 region has 16 residues. This same sample was also part of a study on T cells expressing NK-cell markers. That report notes: TCR beta libraries carry UMIs added by 5'RACE template switching. Restricting sorting to alpha-beta TCR T cells was achieved in several experiments by an anti-gamma-delta TCR antibody. The dominant NKG2C+ clonotypes represented 1.0-7.0% of CD8+ T cells in six donors. In a few donors, these clonotypes also led the CD3+CD56-NKG2C+ fraction.

The specimen was PBMCs from blood, collected on the day of vaccination. The TCR was taken from a man aged 45-65 years who received an inactivated influenza vaccine. The chain employs TRBV20-1 and TRBJ2-3; 7 bases are a match to TRBD2. This chain's CDR3 is CSARELVLAATDTQYF. The CDR3 bases are TGCAGTGCTAGAGAATTAGTGCTAGCGGCCACAGATACGCAGTATTTT.